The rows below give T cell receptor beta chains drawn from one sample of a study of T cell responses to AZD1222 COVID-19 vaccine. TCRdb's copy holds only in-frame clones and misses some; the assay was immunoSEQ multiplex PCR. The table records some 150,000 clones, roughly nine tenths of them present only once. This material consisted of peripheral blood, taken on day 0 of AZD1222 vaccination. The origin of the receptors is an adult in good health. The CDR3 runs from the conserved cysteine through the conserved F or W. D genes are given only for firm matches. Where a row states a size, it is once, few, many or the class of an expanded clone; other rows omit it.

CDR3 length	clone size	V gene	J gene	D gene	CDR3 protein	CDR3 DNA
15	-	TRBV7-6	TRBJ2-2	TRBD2	CASSSLAGNTGELFF	TGTGCCAGCAGCTCCCTAGCGGGGAACACCGGGGAGCTGTTTTTT
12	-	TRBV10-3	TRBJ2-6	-	CAIREGANVLTF	TGTGCCATAAGGGAGGGGGCCAACGTCCTGACTTTC
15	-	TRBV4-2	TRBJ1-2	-	CASSQDLRGDYGYTF	TGTGCCAGCAGCCAAGATCTTAGGGGGGACTATGGCTACACCTTC
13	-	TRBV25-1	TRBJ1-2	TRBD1	CATWGDSNYGYTF	TGTGCCACTTGGGGGGACAGTAACTATGGCTACACCTTC
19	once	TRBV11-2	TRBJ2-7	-	CASSFGFVGAGVLSYEQYF	TGTGCCAGCAGCTTTGGGTTCGTCGGAGCAGGAGTTCTCTCCTACGAGCAGTACTTC
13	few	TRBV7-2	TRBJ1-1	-	CASSLLRNTEAFF	TGTGCCAGCAGCTTACTCAGGAACACTGAAGCTTTCTTT
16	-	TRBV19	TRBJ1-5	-	CASSILLGTRNQPQHF	TGTGCCAGTAGTATTTTATTAGGGACAAGAAATCAGCCCCAGCATTTT
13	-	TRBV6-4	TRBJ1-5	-	CASGMDSNQPQHF	TGTGCCAGTGGGATGGACAGCAATCAGCCCCAGCATTTT
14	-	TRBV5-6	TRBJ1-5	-	CASSFSGTNQPQHF	TGTGCCAGCAGCTTCAGTGGAACCAATCAGCCCCAGCATTTT
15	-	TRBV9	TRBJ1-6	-	CASSVDGSGLSPLHF	TGTGCCAGCAGCGTAGATGGGTCGGGTCTTTCACCCCTCCACTTT
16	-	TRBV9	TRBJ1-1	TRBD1	CASSVGGDTGETEAFF	TGTGCCAGCAGCGTAGGCGGGGACACAGGGGAAACTGAAGCTTTCTTT
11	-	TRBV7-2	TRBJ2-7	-	CASSFSYEQYF	TGTGCCAGCAGCTTTAGTTACGAGCAGTACTTC
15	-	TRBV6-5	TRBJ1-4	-	CASTSSGAMGEKLFF	TGTGCCAGCACCAGCTCAGGGGCTATGGGTGAAAAACTGTTTTTT
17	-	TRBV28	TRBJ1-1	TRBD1	CASSFPRQGIMNTEAFF	TGTGCCAGCAGTTTCCCTAGACAGGGGATCATGAACACTGAAGCTTTCTTT
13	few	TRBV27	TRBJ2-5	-	CASSLGQKETQYF	TGTGCCAGCAGTTTAGGACAGAAAGAGACCCAGTACTTC
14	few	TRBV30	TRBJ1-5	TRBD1	CAWSGQGGGQPQHF	TGTGCCTGGAGTGGACAGGGGGGAGGTCAGCCCCAGCATTTT
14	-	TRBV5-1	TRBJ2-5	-	CASSPLGDQETQYF	TGCGCCAGCAGTCCGCTTGGGGACCAAGAGACCCAGTACTTC
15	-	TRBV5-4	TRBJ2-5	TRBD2	CASSLSGGAQETQYF	TGTGCCAGCAGCTTGAGCGGGGGGGCACAAGAGACCCAGTACTTC
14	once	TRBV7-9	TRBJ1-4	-	CASSLREVNEKLFF	TGTGCCAGCAGCTTAAGGGAGGTTAATGAAAAACTGTTTTTT
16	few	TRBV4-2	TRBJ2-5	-	CASSPSRETGAETQYF	TGTGCCAGCAGCCCGTCCAGGGAGACTGGAGCGGAGACCCAGTACTTC
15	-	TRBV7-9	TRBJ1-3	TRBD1	CASSIDRAQENTIYF	TGTGCCAGCAGCATAGACAGGGCCCAAGAGAACACCATATATTTT
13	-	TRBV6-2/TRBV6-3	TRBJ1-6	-	CASSSGTYSPLHF	TGTGCCAGCAGTTCCGGGACTTACTCACCCCTCCACTTT
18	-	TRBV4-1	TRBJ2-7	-	CASSQVGSRGRGSYEQYF	TGCGCCAGCAGCCAAGTTGGGTCCAGGGGGCGCGGGAGCTACGAGCAGTACTTC
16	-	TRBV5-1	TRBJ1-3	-	CASSFTAGRSGNTIYF	TGCGCCAGCAGCTTCACGGCGGGTCGTTCCGGAAACACCATATATTTT
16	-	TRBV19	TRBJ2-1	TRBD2	CASSIQGLGIGDEQFF	TGTGCCAGTAGTATACAGGGACTAGGGATAGGCGATGAGCAGTTCTTC
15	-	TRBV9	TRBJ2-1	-	CASSVSGNSYNEQFF	TGTGCCAGCAGCGTGTCCGGGAACTCCTACAATGAGCAGTTCTTC
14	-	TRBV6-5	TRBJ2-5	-	CASSRSEMGETQYF	TGTGCCAGCAGCCGGTCGGAGATGGGGGAGACCCAGTACTTC
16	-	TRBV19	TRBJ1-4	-	CASSISGFATNEKLFF	TGTGCCAGTAGTATTTCGGGTTTTGCAACTAATGAAAAACTGTTTTTT
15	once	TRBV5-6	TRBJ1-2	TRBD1	CASSRTGSSNYGYTF	TGTGCCAGCAGCCGGACAGGGAGTTCAAACTATGGCTACACCTTC
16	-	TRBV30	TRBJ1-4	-	CAWSVREGGTNEKLFF	TGTGCCTGGAGTGTCCGGGAGGGGGGAACTAATGAAAAACTGTTTTTT
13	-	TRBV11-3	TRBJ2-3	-	CASSLPPTDTQYF	TGTGCCAGCAGCCTTCCCCCGACAGATACGCAGTATTTT
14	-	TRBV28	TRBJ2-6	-	CATEGGAGANVLTF	TGTGCCACCGAGGGTGGGGCTGGGGCCAACGTCCTGACTTTC
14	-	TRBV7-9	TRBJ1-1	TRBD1	CASREGAVNTEAFF	TGTGCCAGCAGGGAGGGGGCGGTGAACACTGAAGCTTTCTTT
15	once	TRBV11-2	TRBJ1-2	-	CASSRGGTGSYGYTF	TGTGCCAGCAGCCGAGGTGGCACAGGGAGTTATGGCTACACCTTC
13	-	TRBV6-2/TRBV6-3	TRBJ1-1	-	CASSYRGGTEAFF	TGTGCCAGCAGTTACAGGGGGGGCACTGAAGCTTTCTTT
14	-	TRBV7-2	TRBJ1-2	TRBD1	CASSLVGTGSGYTF	TGTGCCAGCAGCTTAGTAGGGACAGGGAGTGGCTACACCTTC
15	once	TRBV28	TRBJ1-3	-	CASSIQIPSGNTIYF	TGTGCCAGCAGTATTCAAATCCCCTCTGGAAACACCATATATTTT
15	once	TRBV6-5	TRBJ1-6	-	CASSLGEGSISPLHF	TGTGCCAGCAGTCTGGGGGAGGGGTCTATTTCACCCCTCCACTTT
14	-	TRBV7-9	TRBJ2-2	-	CASSLAGLAGELFF	TGTGCCAGCAGCTTAGCAGGGCTCGCCGGGGAGCTGTTTTTT
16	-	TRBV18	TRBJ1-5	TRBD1	CASSPPGQGGNQPQHF	TGTGCCAGCTCACCACCGGGACAGGGAGGGAATCAGCCCCAGCATTTT
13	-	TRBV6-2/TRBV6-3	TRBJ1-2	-	CASSAYRDYGYTF	TGTGCCAGCAGTGCGTACAGGGACTATGGCTACACCTTC
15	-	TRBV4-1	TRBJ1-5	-	CASSQETVRDQPQHF	TGCGCCAGCAGCCAGGAGACAGTAAGGGATCAGCCCCAGCATTTT
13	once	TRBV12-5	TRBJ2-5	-	CASGLVVKETQYF	TGTGCTAGTGGTTTGGTTGTGAAGGAGACCCAGTACTTC
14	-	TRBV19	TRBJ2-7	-	CASSIDETSYEQYF	TGTGCCAGTAGTATAGACGAGACATCCTACGAGCAGTACTTC
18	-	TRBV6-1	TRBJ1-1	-	CASSEVWGPDNEGTEAFF	TGTGCCAGCAGTGAAGTGTGGGGTCCGGATAACGAAGGCACTGAAGCTTTCTTT
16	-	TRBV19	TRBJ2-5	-	CASSIMLGQAQETQYF	TGTGCCAGTAGTATCATGCTGGGACAAGCCCAAGAGACCCAGTACTTC
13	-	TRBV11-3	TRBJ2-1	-	CASSLRGYNEQFF	TGTGCCAGCAGCTTACGGGGATACAATGAGCAGTTCTTC
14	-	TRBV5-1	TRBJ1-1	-	CASSLVPGRTEAFF	TGCGCCAGCAGCTTGGTTCCAGGGAGGACTGAAGCTTTCTTT
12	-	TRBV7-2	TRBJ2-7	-	CASSLGWYEQYF	TGTGCCAGCAGCTTAGGCTGGTACGAGCAGTACTTC
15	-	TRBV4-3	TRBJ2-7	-	CASSQALVLGGEQYF	TGCGCCAGCAGCCAAGCGTTGGTGTTAGGTGGCGAGCAGTACTTC
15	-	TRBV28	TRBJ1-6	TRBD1	CASRPGQGKNSPLHF	TGTGCCAGCAGACCGGGACAGGGAAAAAATTCACCCCTCCACTTT
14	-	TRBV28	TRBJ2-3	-	CASTELGSTDTQYF	TGTGCCAGCACCGAACTGGGCTCCACAGATACGCAGTATTTT
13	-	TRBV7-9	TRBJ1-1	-	CASSLAGETEAFF	TGTGCCAGCAGCTTAGCAGGGGAGACTGAAGCTTTCTTT
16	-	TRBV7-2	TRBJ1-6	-	CASSLDFVRVNSPLHF	TGTGCCAGCAGCTTAGATTTTGTGCGGGTTAATTCACCCCTCCACTTT
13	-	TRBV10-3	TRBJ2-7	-	CAISEGLTYEQYF	TGTGCCATCAGTGAGGGACTTACCTACGAGCAGTACTTC
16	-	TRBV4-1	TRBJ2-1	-	CASSQTPGGPYNEQFF	TGCGCCAGCAGCCAGACCCCTGGGGGCCCCTACAATGAGCAGTTCTTC
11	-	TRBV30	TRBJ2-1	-	CAWRTANEQFF	TGTGCCTGGCGGACAGCAAATGAGCAGTTCTTC